The 2 T cell receptor beta chains presented below share a single source sample, sequenced in a study of cytotoxic CD8 clonotypes in ibrutinib-treated CLL. Only in-frame clones appear in the TCRdb table, and some are missing; sequencing was by immunoSEQ multiplex PCR. This table holds about 35,000 clones, 49% found once. This sample comprised PBMCs, obtained before ibrutinib treatment. The receptors here all came from a human donor with chronic lymphocytic leukemia.

The genes are TRBV4-1 and TRBJ1-4; D is ambiguous. The CDR3 is 13 amino acids. The V gene's germline CDR1 is MGHRA and CDR2 YSYEKL. V lost 2 bases to trimming and J lost 7 bases, with 8 bases between them. The CDR3 here is CASSQLPGEKLFF. DNA for the CDR3: TGCGCCAGCAGCCAACTTCCGGGTGAAAAACTGTTTTTT.

This sequence joins TRBV19 and TRBJ2-7, with 7 bases lining up with TRBD1. Germline V gene lookup returns CDR1 LNHDA and CDR2 SQIVND (reference sequence). CDR3 length equals 14 residues. The V segment lost 3 bases and the J segment 7 bases; nucleotides outside the gene matches: 9. DNA for the CDR3: TGTGCCAGTAGTATGGATCCGACAGGGTTGGAGCAGTACTTC. Translated, it gives CASSMDPTGLEQYF.